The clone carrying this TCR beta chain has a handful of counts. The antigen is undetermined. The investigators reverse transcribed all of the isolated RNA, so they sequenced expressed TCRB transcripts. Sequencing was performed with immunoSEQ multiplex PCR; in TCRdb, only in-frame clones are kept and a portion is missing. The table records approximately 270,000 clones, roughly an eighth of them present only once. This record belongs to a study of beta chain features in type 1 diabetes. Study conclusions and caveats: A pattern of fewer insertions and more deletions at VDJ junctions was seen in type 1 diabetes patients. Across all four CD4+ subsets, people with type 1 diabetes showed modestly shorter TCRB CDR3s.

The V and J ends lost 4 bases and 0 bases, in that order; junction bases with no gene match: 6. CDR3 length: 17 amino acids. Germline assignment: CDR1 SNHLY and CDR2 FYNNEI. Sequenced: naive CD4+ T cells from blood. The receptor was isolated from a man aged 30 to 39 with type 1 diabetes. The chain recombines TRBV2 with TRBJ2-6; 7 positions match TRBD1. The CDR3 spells CASSVGPGGSGANVLTF. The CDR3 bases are TGTGCCAGCAGTGTTGGGCCAGGGGGCTCTGGGGCCAACGTCCTGACTTTC.